This T cell receptor (beta chain) came from a study of blood T cell repertoires in COVID-19. Seattle-derived patients entered the study during active infection and were followed longitudinally. There are 13 residues in the CDR3. V was trimmed by 1 base and J by 6 bases, leaving 9 bases between them. Germline-derived CDR1 and CDR2 are LGHNA and YSLEER. The method was immunoSEQ multiplex PCR; TCRdb's version includes in-frame clones alone and lacks a portion of them. The table has about 230,000 clones, 75% to 85% seen once. The chain couples TRBV4-3 to TRBJ1-2; D gene uncertain. The clonotype originates from a woman aged 25 to 45 with COVID-19, enrolled during active disease. Sequenced: peripheral blood. The CDR3 sequence: CASSQVLEDGYTF. In nucleotides, the CDR3 is TGCGCCAGCAGCCAAGTTTTGGAGGATGGCTACACCTTC.